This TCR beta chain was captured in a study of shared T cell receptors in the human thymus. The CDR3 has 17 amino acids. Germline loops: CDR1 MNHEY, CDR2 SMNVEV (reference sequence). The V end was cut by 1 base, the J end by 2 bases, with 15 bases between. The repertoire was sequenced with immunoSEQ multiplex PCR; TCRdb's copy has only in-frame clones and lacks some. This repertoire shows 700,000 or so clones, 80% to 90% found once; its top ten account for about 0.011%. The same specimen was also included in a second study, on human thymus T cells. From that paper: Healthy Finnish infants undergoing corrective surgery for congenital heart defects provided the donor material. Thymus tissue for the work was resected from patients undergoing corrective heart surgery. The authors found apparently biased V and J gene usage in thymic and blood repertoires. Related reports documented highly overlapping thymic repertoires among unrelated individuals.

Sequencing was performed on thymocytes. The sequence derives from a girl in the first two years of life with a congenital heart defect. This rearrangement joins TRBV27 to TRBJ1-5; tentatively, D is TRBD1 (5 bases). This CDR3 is CASSLWGTLGGNQPQHF. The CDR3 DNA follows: TGTGCCAGCAGTTTATGGGGGACTCTCGGGGGCAATCAGCCCCAGCATTTT.